This TCR beta chain comes out of a study of T cells after yellow fever vaccination (dated by TCRdb to 2018 to 2020). A note on the overall study: The SMART-Seq v4 Ultra Low Input RNA kit was used to prepare libraries from fractions with low cell numbers. Bulk TCR alpha and beta repertoires were sequenced longitudinally to track T-cell clones before and after primary and booster YFV17D yellow fever vaccination. Two healthy male donors made up the cohort, one aged 18 to 30 years and the other aged 30 to 40 years. Blood was collected at multiple timepoints before and after primary and secondary immunization, and bulk PBMC replicates and cell subsets were isolated.

Sample treatment or condition, as interpreted from the label and publication: live attenuated yellow fever vaccine strain. PBMCs were isolated from peripheral blood using a standard Ficoll-Paque protocol. Dynabeads CD4 and CD8 positive selection kits were used to isolate CD4 and CD8 T-cell fractions. TriZol was used to extract RNA from bulk PBMCs, from CD4 and CD8 fractions, and from dextramer-positive and dextramer-negative fractions. Points the paper makes about the study in general: After the booster, most clones that had expanded after primary vaccination were detected again (roughly 96% of CD4 and 88% of CD8), suggesting broad maintenance of memory. A small fraction of clonotypes appeared in both the CD4 and CD8 compartments, likely as a result of convergent recombination. The study included only two donors, which limits how far the findings can be generalized. Computational filtering was required because FACS-sorted repertoires could contain abundant contaminating clonotypes from the bulk population. The secondary T-cell response was weaker than the primary response but faster, peaking on day 5 instead of day 15.

This clonotype came up many times. It has no known antigen specificity. Within one base of it there is no much larger clone, and no base qualities were kept. TCRdb shows the sequencer as Illumina NovaSeq 6000. TCR cDNA was made using 5'RACE template switching, a step that added a universal primer site and unique molecular identifiers. Priming of cDNA synthesis was performed from both the TCR alpha and TCR beta constant segments. Libraries were amplified in two PCR steps, with sample barcodes and sequencing adapters added in the second step. Libraries were sequenced on Illumina HiSeq 2500 (2x100 bp) or NovaSeq (2x150 bp). The study's processing was this. MIGEC handled demultiplexing of reads and collapsing into UMI consensus sequences, while MiXCR performed V(D)J alignment. Clonotypes responding to the vaccine were identified with edgeR on replicate PBMC samples, with the criteria of FDR below 0.01 and a log2 fold change above 5 up to day 15. Each bulk clonotype was labeled CD4 or CD8 based on which sequenced repertoire, CD4 or CD8, contained the clonotype at higher abundance. Through fastp at Q25 and MiXCR, TCRdb rebuilt clones from the public reads, retaining in-frame beta chains. Entries that share a CDR3 protein sequence are merged under the most common genes and DNA. The V and J calls shown here were made by TCRdb, not taken from the authors' results. The sample contains some 160,000 distinct CDR3 sequences, roughly 9% of them found a single time. Around 35% of the sample comes from the top ten.

The CDR3 runs 15 amino acids, cysteine and valine included. CDR3 DNA only is kept here, 45 bases in frame from base 1. CDR1 LNHNV and CDR2 YYDKDF were looked up in the germline V gene (reference sequence). The germline V end is reduced by 5 bases and the J end by 2 bases; junction bases left unmatched: 8. The source of this sequence is a man younger than 30 who received the YFV17D yellow fever vaccine. Rearrangement joined TRBV15 to TRBJ2-7, with 8 middle bases fitting TRBD1. Sequences were derived from CD8+ T cells sorted from PBMCs, sampled 45 days after the yellow fever booster vaccination. At the DNA level, the sequence is TGTGCCACCAGCGCCGGGACAGGCCCGACCTACGAGCAGTACGTC. Its translation is CATSAGTGPTYEQYV.